The sequence of this T cell receptor beta chain was determined in a study of vaccination effects on CD4 cells after COVID-19. Whole-study context: The researchers cultured roughly 2.2 million PBMC per well with around 9.2 IU/ml IL-2 and roughly 10 ug/ml peptides. Whole-study findings and limits: Marked clonal contraction was seen in infection- and vaccine-induced clones late after vaccination.

Concerning this clone: Its antigen is unknown. Within the sample, other DNA sequences also encode this same CDR3.

TCRdb's copy holds only in-frame clones and misses some; the assay was immunoSEQ multiplex PCR. This table holds under 40,000 clones, roughly 82% found once. Per germline, CDR1 MNHNS and CDR2 SASEGT. Trimming left V 3 bases short and J 5 bases short, with 10 bases between. This CDR3 has 13 amino acids. The culture ran for less than 12 days, and then CD4+ T cells were isolated. Replacing half the medium with IL-2 medium was done on days 3 and 7. The chain employs TRBV6-1 and TRBJ1-1; D perhaps matches TRBD1 (6 bases). The clonotype originates from a human donor who received a COVID-19 vaccine. Sample: CD4+ T cells from PBMCs cultured without peptide, taken before COVID-19 vaccination. CDR3 DNA: TGTGCCAGCAGTGAGGTCAGGGGTACTGAAGCTTTCTTT. It encodes CASSEVRGTEAFF.